These T cell receptor beta chains were read from a single sample in a study of CD8 T cells in ankylosing spondylitis. TCRdb independently ran MiXCR on the 5' RACE reads; one entry per CDR3 protein. The repertoire holds roughly 7,300 distinct CDR3 sequences, with 8.2% as singletons. Sequencing used blood, either unsorted or a sorted T cell fraction (not recorded which). These receptors were collected from a male donor with ankylosing spondylitis or in good health (not recorded which). Both conserved end residues are part of each CDR3. D genes are given only for firm matches. The size field is filled for only some rows; it gives once, few, many or a size class.

J gene: TRBJ2-5; V gene: TRBV9; clone size: NA; D gene: NA; CDR3 protein: CASSSGAGGTQYF; CDR3 DNA: TGTGCCAGCAGCTCCGGGGCTGGGGGGACCCAGTACTTC
J gene: TRBJ2-3; V gene: TRBV9; clone size: medium-sized; D gene: TRBD2; CDR3 protein: CASSVDLAGVRTDTQYF; CDR3 DNA: TGTGCCAGCAGCGTAGACCTAGCGGGAGTGAGGACAGATACGCAGTATTTT
J gene: TRBJ1-2; V gene: TRBV9; clone size: many; D gene: NA; CDR3 protein: CASSVTGGEIYGYTF; CDR3 DNA: TGTGCCAGCAGCGTAACCGGGGGCGAAATCTATGGCTACACCTTC
J gene: TRBJ2-5; V gene: TRBV9; clone size: NA; D gene: TRBD1; CDR3 protein: CASSGHGTGGETQYF; CDR3 DNA: TGTGCCAGCAGCGGCCATGGGACAGGTGGAGAGACCCAGTACTTC
J gene: TRBJ2-1; V gene: TRBV9; clone size: many; D gene: TRBD2; CDR3 protein: CASSGGGHYNEQFF; CDR3 DNA: TGTGCCAGCAGCGGCGGGGGGCACTACAATGAGCAGTTCTTC
J gene: TRBJ1-1; V gene: TRBV9; clone size: many; D gene: TRBD1; CDR3 protein: CASSPLTGAEAFF; CDR3 DNA: TGTGCCAGCAGCCCCCTGACAGGGGCTGAAGCTTTCTTT
J gene: TRBJ2-3; V gene: TRBV9; clone size: NA; D gene: TRBD2; CDR3 protein: CASSVTGWTSGSGPPDTQYF; CDR3 DNA: TGTGCCAGCAGCGTAACGGGGTGGACTAGCGGGTCCGGGCCCCCAGATACGCAGTATTTT
J gene: TRBJ2-3; V gene: TRBV9; clone size: many; D gene: TRBD2; CDR3 protein: CASSVAPSGSTDTQYF; CDR3 DNA: TGTGCCAGCAGCGTAGCCCCTAGCGGGAGCACAGATACGCAGTATTTT
J gene: TRBJ2-2; V gene: TRBV9; clone size: medium-sized; D gene: TRBD2; CDR3 protein: CASSVALAGFSNTGELFF; CDR3 DNA: TGTGCCAGCAGCGTAGCTCTAGCGGGTTTCTCGAACACCGGGGAGCTGTTTTTT
J gene: TRBJ2-2; V gene: TRBV9; clone size: few; D gene: NA; CDR3 protein: CASSLQFTASNTGELFF; CDR3 DNA: TGTGCCAGCAGTCTACAATTCACAGCCTCGAACACCGGGGAGCTGTTTTTT
J gene: TRBJ1-4; V gene: TRBV21-1; clone size: few; D gene: NA; CDR3 protein: CASSKAWDRGNLNEKLFF; CDR3 DNA: TGTGCCAGCAGCAAAGCTTGGGACAGGGGGAATTTAAATGAAAAACTGTTTTTT
J gene: TRBJ1-2; V gene: TRBV9; clone size: NA; D gene: TRBD1; CDR3 protein: CASSPSNPGTGKGYTF; CDR3 DNA: TGTGCCAGCAGCCCCTCAAACCCCGGGACAGGGAAAGGCTACACCTTC
J gene: TRBJ1-1; V gene: TRBV7-5; clone size: NA; D gene: NA; CDR3 protein: CISVPEVHPRDRGRTEAFF; CDR3 DNA: NA
J gene: TRBJ2-3; V gene: TRBV9; clone size: many; D gene: NA; CDR3 protein: CASSPWGGEQDTQYF; CDR3 DNA: TGTGCCAGCAGCCCCTGGGGGGGCGAGCAAGATACGCAGTATTTT
J gene: TRBJ1-3; V gene: TRBV9; clone size: NA; D gene: NA; CDR3 protein: CAISVLYEENTIYF; CDR3 DNA: TGTGCCATCAGCGTACTCTATGAGGAGAACACCATATATTTT
J gene: TRBJ2-1; V gene: TRBV9; clone size: few; D gene: TRBD1; CDR3 protein: CASSPGGLREDEQFF; CDR3 DNA: TGTGCCAGCAGCCCAGGGGGCTTGAGGGAGGACGAGCAGTTCTTC
J gene: TRBJ1-1; V gene: TRBV9; clone size: medium-sized; D gene: NA; CDR3 protein: CASSVVQVPNTEAFF; CDR3 DNA: TGTGCCAGCAGCGTAGTGCAGGTTCCGAACACTGAAGCTTTCTTT
J gene: TRBJ2-2; V gene: TRBV9; clone size: few; D gene: TRBD1; CDR3 protein: CASRGQVNTGELFF; CDR3 DNA: TGTGCCAGCAGGGGACAGGTGAACACCGGGGAGCTGTTTTTT
J gene: TRBJ2-3; V gene: TRBV9; clone size: NA; D gene: NA; CDR3 protein: CASSVAGAGMDTQYF; CDR3 DNA: TGTGCCAGCAGCGTAGCCGGGGCGGGCATGGATACGCAGTATTTT
J gene: TRBJ2-2; V gene: TRBV9; clone size: NA; D gene: TRBD2; CDR3 protein: CASSVSGVGGELFF; CDR3 DNA: TGTGCCAGCAGCGTCAGCGGGGTTGGCGGGGAGCTGTTTTTT
J gene: TRBJ2-3; V gene: TRBV9; clone size: many; D gene: TRBD2; CDR3 protein: CASSPTGTNTDTQYF; CDR3 DNA: TGTGCCAGCAGCCCCACCGGGACTAACACAGATACGCAGTATTTT
J gene: TRBJ2-3; V gene: TRBV9; clone size: few; D gene: TRBD1; CDR3 protein: CASSVGQGVSSTDTQYF; CDR3 DNA: TGTGCCAGCAGCGTAGGACAGGGGGTAAGCAGCACAGATACGCAGTATTTT
J gene: TRBJ2-5; V gene: TRBV9; clone size: many; D gene: NA; CDR3 protein: CASSVEVGVRRETQYF; CDR3 DNA: TGTGCCAGCAGCGTAGAGGTTGGGGTTAGGAGGGAGACCCAGTACTTC
J gene: TRBJ1-1; V gene: TRBV21-1; clone size: many; D gene: NA; CDR3 protein: CASSSPRRTERNTEAFF; CDR3 DNA: TGTGCCAGCAGCTCCCCCCGACGGACAGAACGGAACACTGAAGCTTTCTTT
J gene: TRBJ2-1; V gene: TRBV9; clone size: many; D gene: NA; CDR3 protein: CASSVGDPNEQFF; CDR3 DNA: TGTGCCAGCAGCGTAGGGGACCCCAATGAGCAGTTCTTC
J gene: TRBJ2-1; V gene: TRBV9; clone size: many; D gene: NA; CDR3 protein: CASNGPSGHNEQFF; CDR3 DNA: TGTGCCAGCAATGGACCCTCGGGACACAATGAGCAGTTCTTC
J gene: TRBJ2-3; V gene: TRBV9; clone size: NA; D gene: NA; CDR3 protein: CASSDNRASSTDTQYF; CDR3 DNA: TGTGCCAGCAGCGACAACAGGGCTTCTAGCACAGATACGCAGTATTTT
J gene: TRBJ1-1; V gene: TRBV9; clone size: many; D gene: NA; CDR3 protein: CASSPPGGLNTEAFF; CDR3 DNA: TGTGCCAGCAGCCCCCCGGGGGGACTGAACACTGAAGCTTTCTTT
J gene: TRBJ2-3; V gene: TRBV9; clone size: many; D gene: NA; CDR3 protein: CASSAEGTDTQYF; CDR3 DNA: TGTGCCAGCAGCGCCGAGGGCACAGATACGCAGTATTTT
J gene: TRBJ1-2; V gene: TRBV9; clone size: medium-sized; D gene: NA; CDR3 protein: CASSATSLAREDGYTF; CDR3 DNA: TGTGCCAGCAGCGCCACCTCCCTGGCCAGGGAGGATGGCTACACCTTC
J gene: TRBJ2-3; V gene: TRBV9; clone size: many; D gene: TRBD2; CDR3 protein: CASSGPGGGPRDTQYF; CDR3 DNA: TGTGCCAGCAGCGGCCCCGGGGGAGGGCCTAGAGATACGCAGTATTTT
J gene: TRBJ2-5; V gene: TRBV9; clone size: few; D gene: TRBD2; CDR3 protein: CASSVGLAGARETQYF; CDR3 DNA: TGTGCCAGCAGCGTAGGACTAGCGGGAGCCAGGGAGACCCAGTACTTC
J gene: TRBJ2-1; V gene: TRBV9; clone size: medium-sized; D gene: NA; CDR3 protein: CASSPPRGRSYNEQFF; CDR3 DNA: TGTGCCAGCAGCCCCCCCCGGGGCCGGTCCTACAATGAGCAGTTCTTC
J gene: TRBJ1-1; V gene: TRBV9; clone size: medium-sized; D gene: TRBD1; CDR3 protein: CASSVDQGGSRPNTEAFF; CDR3 DNA: TGTGCCAGCAGCGTAGATCAGGGGGGTTCCCGACCGAACACTGAAGCTTTCTTT
J gene: TRBJ2-1; V gene: TRBV9; clone size: few; D gene: NA; CDR3 protein: CASSVDSSSYNEQFF; CDR3 DNA: TGTGCCAGCAGCGTAGATTCGAGCTCCTACAATGAGCAGTTCTTC
J gene: TRBJ1-1; V gene: TRBV9; clone size: medium-sized; D gene: NA; CDR3 protein: CASSGTANMNTEAFF; CDR3 DNA: TGTGCCAGCAGCGGGACAGCAAACATGAACACTGAAGCTTTCTTT
J gene: TRBJ2-1; V gene: TRBV9; clone size: few; D gene: NA; CDR3 protein: CASSETGTPSYNEQFF; CDR3 DNA: TGTGCCAGCAGCGAGACCGGGACTCCATCCTACAATGAGCAGTTCTTC
J gene: TRBJ2-3; V gene: TRBV9; clone size: many; D gene: NA; CDR3 protein: CASSVVEARLGAADTQYF; CDR3 DNA: TGTGCCAGCAGCGTCGTGGAGGCCCGACTAGGGGCGGCAGATACGCAGTATTTT
J gene: TRBJ1-3; V gene: TRBV7-6; clone size: medium-sized; D gene: NA; CDR3 protein: CASSPILTVAGNTIYF; CDR3 DNA: TGTGCCAGCAGCCCTATTTTGACAGTTGCTGGAAACACCATATATTTT
J gene: TRBJ2-2; V gene: TRBV9; clone size: once; D gene: NA; CDR3 protein: CASSVGRWNTGELFF; CDR3 DNA: TGTGCCAGCAGCGTAGGCAGGTGGAACACCGGGGAGCTGTTTTTT
J gene: TRBJ2-6; V gene: TRBV9; clone size: many; D gene: TRBD1; CDR3 protein: CASSAGGFGANVLTF; CDR3 DNA: TGTGCCAGCAGCGCAGGGGGCTTCGGGGCCAACGTCCTGACTTTC
J gene: TRBJ1-5; V gene: TRBV9; clone size: medium-sized; D gene: NA; CDR3 protein: CASSVEADNQPQHF; CDR3 DNA: TGTGCCAGCAGCGTAGAGGCAGACAATCAGCCCCAGCATTTT
J gene: TRBJ1-5; V gene: TRBV9; clone size: few; D gene: NA; CDR3 protein: CASSVGTNQPQHF; CDR3 DNA: TGTGCCAGCAGCGTTGGGACAAATCAGCCCCAGCATTTT
J gene: TRBJ2-5; V gene: TRBV9; clone size: medium-sized; D gene: NA; CDR3 protein: CASSSYSGSQYF; CDR3 DNA: TGTGCCAGCAGCTCCTACTCGGGGTCCCAGTACTTC